This T cell receptor (beta chain) was sequenced in a study of cytomegalovirus exposure and HLA in healthy donors. This CDR3 is 16 amino acids long. Germline CDR1 and CDR2: SGHTA and FQGNSA. After removal of 2 bases from V and 3 bases from J, the junction contained 10 bases not matched to a gene. The PCR used 60 Vbeta and 13 Jbeta primers. Using immunoSEQ multiplex PCR, the repertoire was profiled, and TCRdb retains in-frame clones only, with some absent. The sample lists over 55,000 clones; approximately 70% were seen once. This TCR was sampled from a woman between 50 and 59 years old in good health and CMV-seropositive. Sequenced input: PBMCs. The chain carries TRBV7-2 and TRBJ2-7; 7 nucleotides align to TRBD2. CDR3 amino acids: CASSLPLGGAFYEQYF. In DNA form, the CDR3 reads TGTGCCAGCAGCTTACCCCTGGGAGGGGCCTTCTACGAGCAGTACTTC.